The rows below give T cell receptor beta chains drawn from one sample of a study of CD8 T cells in Susac syndrome. One entry per CDR3 protein, called by TCRdb with MiXCR from the immunoSEQ multiplex PCR reads. Of 50,000 or so distinct CDR3 sequences in the sample, more than 85% were seen once. The specimen was CD8+ T cells from PBMCs. The receptors here all came from a human donor in good health. CDR3s include the opening cysteine and the closing phenylalanine or tryptophan. Each record gives: clone size, D gene, V gene, CDR3 length, J gene, CDR3 protein, CDR3 DNA. The D gene is left open where the match is weak. For some rows the clone size is stated as once, few or many, or as a class when expanded; others skip it.

.,.,TRBV20-1,14,TRBJ2-2,CSAGGPHRTGELFF,TGCAGTGCGGGGGGCCCCCACCGTACCGGGGAGCTGTTTTTT
.,.,TRBV20-1,13,TRBJ1-1,CSAPDRLNTEAFF,TGCAGTGCTCCCGACAGACTGAACACTGAAGCTTTCTTT
once,TRBD1,TRBV4-1,16,TRBJ1-5,CASSRTGPGSNQPQHF,TGCGCCAGCAGCCGGACAGGCCCGGGAAGCAATCAGCCCCAGCATTTT
.,TRBD2,TRBV15,16,TRBJ2-1,CATSRGPGLAYNEQFF,TGTGCCACCAGCAGAGGCCCGGGACTAGCCTACAATGAGCAGTTCTTC
once,TRBD2,TRBV7-9,15,TRBJ2-7,CASSPRTSGTGEQYF,TGTGCCAGCAGCCCCCGGACTAGCGGAACGGGGGAGCAGTACTTC
.,.,TRBV4-1,13,TRBJ2-3,CASSQDRTDTQYF,TGCGCCAGCAGCCAAGATCGGACAGATACGCAGTATTTT
.,TRBD1,TRBV13,13,TRBJ2-7,CASSLETGDEQYF,TGTGCCAGCAGCTTAGAGACAGGGGACGAGCAGTACTTC
few,TRBD1,TRBV5-6,15,TRBJ2-7,CASSPGTGGYYEQYF,TGTGCCAGCAGCCCCGGGACAGGGGGATACTACGAGCAGTACTTC
.,.,TRBV23-1,13,TRBJ1-1,CASSQSVNTEAFF,TGCGCCAGCAGTCAATCCGTGAACACTGAAGCTTTCTTT
.,.,TRBV4-1,14,TRBJ1-2,CASSFRTENYGYTF,TGCGCCAGCAGCTTCCGGACGGAGAACTATGGCTACACCTTC
.,.,TRBV20-1,11,TRBJ2-7,CSARAPDEQYF,TGCAGTGCTAGGGCCCCAGACGAGCAGTACTTC
.,.,TRBV27,17,TRBJ2-7,CASSFLPTGSDSYEQYF,TGTGCCAGCAGTTTCCTTCCGACAGGCTCCGATTCCTACGAGCAGTACTTC
.,TRBD2,TRBV20-1,15,TRBJ2-7,CSARRWTSGGDEQYF,TGCAGTGCTAGAAGGTGGACCTCCGGGGGGGACGAGCAGTACTTC
.,.,TRBV30,16,TRBJ2-3,CAWISGISSSTDTQYF,TGTGCCTGGATCTCCGGGATCTCGTCTAGCACAGATACGCAGTATTTT
.,.,TRBV11-2,15,TRBJ2-5,CASSLGFGLEETQYF,TGTGCCAGCAGCTTAGGATTCGGGCTGGAAGAGACCCAGTACTTC
.,TRBD1,TRBV20-1,14,TRBJ2-7,CSARPDRGIYEQYF,TGCAGTGCTAGACCGGACAGGGGAATCTACGAGCAGTACTTC
.,TRBD1,TRBV23-1,17,TRBJ2-5,CASSQSEGQGARETQYF,TGCGCCAGCAGTCAATCTGAGGGACAGGGGGCTAGAGAGACCCAGTACTTC
once,.,TRBV28,16,TRBJ1-1,CASSLRGQWKDTEAFF,TGTGCCAGCAGTTTGCGAGGACAATGGAAGGACACTGAAGCTTTCTTT
.,.,TRBV24-1,13,TRBJ2-1,CATSHTSNNEQFF,TGTGCCACCAGTCATACTAGCAACAATGAGCAGTTCTTC
once,.,TRBV4-1,14,TRBJ2-2,CASSQGQTTGELFF,TGCGCCAGCAGCCAAGGACAGACCACCGGGGAGCTGTTTTTT
.,.,TRBV12-3/TRBV12-4,12,TRBJ2-2,CASSLGSGELFF,TGTGCCAGCAGTTTAGGGTCCGGGGAGCTGTTTTTT
.,.,TRBV28,15,TRBJ1-5,CASSLGGWGNQPQHF,TGTGCCAGCAGTTTAGGGGGCTGGGGCAATCAGCCCCAGCATTTT
.,.,TRBV7-9,13,TRBJ1-2,CASRRGEDYGYTF,TGTGCCAGCCGGAGGGGGGAAGACTATGGCTACACCTTC
.,.,TRBV2,13,TRBJ1-1,CASRTAGNTEAFF,TGTGCCAGCAGGACGGCAGGGAACACTGAAGCTTTCTTT
.,.,TRBV25-1,10,TRBJ2-7,CASSSYEQYF,TGTGCCAGCAGTAGTTACGAGCAGTACTTC
.,TRBD1,TRBV5-1,15,TRBJ1-1,CASSFGTGMGAEAFF,TGCGCCAGCAGCTTTGGGACAGGGATGGGAGCTGAAGCTTTCTTT
.,TRBD1,TRBV4-1,16,TRBJ2-7,CASSQGGQGSWVEQYF,TGCGCCAGCAGCCAAGGAGGACAGGGCTCTTGGGTAGAGCAGTACTTC
.,.,TRBV25-1,13,TRBJ2-7,CASSEFGSYEQYF,TGTGCCAGCAGTGAATTCGGTAGCTACGAGCAGTACTTC
.,.,TRBV27,16,TRBJ2-2,CASSLSRLPYTGELFF,TGTGCCAGCAGTTTATCGCGGCTACCTTACACCGGGGAGCTGTTTTTT
.,.,TRBV13,15,TRBJ2-7,CASSLRGAGGYEQYF,TGTGCCAGCAGCTTAAGGGGGGCCGGTGGGTACGAGCAGTACTTC
.,TRBD2,TRBV7-8,17,TRBJ2-2,CASSLGGLAGGAGELFF,TGTGCCAGCAGCTTAGGAGGACTAGCGGGAGGGGCCGGGGAGCTGTTTTTT
.,.,TRBV7-9,13,TRBJ1-1,CASSSAQYTEAFF,TGTGCCAGCAGCTCTGCACAGTACACTGAAGCTTTCTTT
.,TRBD1,TRBV6-5,14,TRBJ2-7,CASSYEGTAYEQYF,TGTGCCAGCAGTTACGAGGGGACAGCCTACGAGCAGTACTTC
once,.,TRBV9,16,TRBJ1-1,CASSGSPKTVNTEAFF,TGTGCCAGCAGCGGCTCCCCCAAGACAGTGAACACTGAAGCTTTCTTT
.,.,TRBV7-2,13,TRBJ2-1,CASSWDTYNEQFF,TGTGCCAGCAGCTGGGACACCTACAATGAGCAGTTCTTC
.,TRBD1,TRBV30,15,TRBJ2-3,CAWSAGTVSTDTQYF,TGTGCCTGGAGTGCCGGGACAGTTAGCACAGATACGCAGTATTTT
.,TRBD2,TRBV12-3/TRBV12-4,16,TRBJ2-5,CASSLLGGRRSETQYF,TGTGCCAGCAGTTTACTCGGCGGGAGGCGGTCTGAGACCCAGTACTTC
.,.,TRBV28,12,TRBJ2-2,CASSLDLGELFF,TGTGCCAGCAGTCTTGACCTGGGGGAGCTGTTTTTT
.,.,TRBV6-7,16,TRBJ1-3,CASSYLGSITGNTIYF,TGTGCCAGCAGTTACTTAGGCAGCATTACTGGAAACACCATATATTTT
.,TRBD2,TRBV6-2/TRBV6-3,14,TRBJ2-7,CASSYAGGPYEQYF,TGTGCCAGCAGTTACGCGGGAGGGCCTTACGAGCAGTACTTC
.,.,TRBV15,14,TRBJ2-5,CATSTPRELETQYF,TGTGCCACCAGCACCCCAAGGGAACTGGAGACCCAGTACTTC
.,.,TRBV4-1,16,TRBJ2-7,CASSQGMSGSSYEQYF,TGCGCCAGCAGCCAAGGAATGAGCGGAAGTTCCTACGAGCAGTACTTC
.,.,TRBV29-1,13,TRBJ2-2,CSVSNVGTGELFF,TGCAGCGTTTCGAACGTCGGCACCGGGGAGCTGTTTTTT
.,TRBD2,TRBV5-4,14,TRBJ2-7,CASSFRGSTYEQYF,TGTGCCAGCAGCTTTCGCGGGAGTACCTACGAGCAGTACTTC
.,TRBD2,TRBV6-4,15,TRBJ2-2,CASSEGLAGAGELFF,TGTGCCAGCAGTGAAGGACTAGCGGGAGCCGGGGAGCTGTTTTTT
.,.,TRBV10-3,15,TRBJ2-7,CAISVGIGQTYEQYF,TGTGCCATCAGTGTTGGTATCGGGCAGACTTACGAGCAGTACTTC
.,TRBD1,TRBV27,14,TRBJ2-7,CASSFRQGAYEQYF,TGTGCCAGCAGTTTTCGGCAGGGGGCCTACGAGCAGTACTTC
.,.,TRBV29-1,13,TRBJ2-1,CSVEDKFYNEQFF,TGCAGCGTTGAAGACAAATTCTACAATGAGCAGTTCTTC
once,TRBD2,TRBV5-1,14,TRBJ2-7,CASSWGEGAYEQYF,TGCGCCAGCAGCTGGGGGGAGGGAGCCTACGAGCAGTACTTC
few,TRBD1,TRBV13,14,TRBJ2-7,CASSLRDRTYEQYF,TGTGCCAGCAGCTTAAGGGACAGGACCTACGAGCAGTACTTC
.,TRBD1,TRBV6-1,19,TRBJ2-6,CASTFGTGMGARGANVLTF,TGTGCCAGCACCTTTGGGACAGGGATGGGGGCGAGGGGGGCCAACGTCCTGACTTTC
.,.,TRBV28,12,TRBJ1-1,CASEPGNTEAFF,TGTGCCAGCGAGCCAGGGAACACTGAAGCTTTCTTT